One and the same sample provided the 27 T cell receptor delta chains below, sequenced in a study of gamma-delta T cells after stem cell transplantation. TCRdb repeated clone calling on the RT-PCR reads with CATT. The sample has about 15,000 delta-chain clones, 9.4% seen once. Sample: gamma-delta T cells. These receptors were taken from a human donor. It is not recorded whose cells these are; they may come from a transplant donor.

This clone was counted between two and nine times. A read error likely explains why the TCRdb protein, taken from a much larger clone, differs from this DNA's translation at residue 13; the protein shown is translated from the DNA. V is TRDV2 and J is TRDJ1; 9 bases align to TRDD3. Germline CDR1 and CDR2: GEAIGNYY and EKD. This CDR3 is 21 amino acids long. V lost 1 base, J lost 0 bases, and 20 bases stayed unmatched. CDR3 nucleotide sequence: TGTGCCTGTGACACTATGGTTCTGGGCTGGGGGATTTCGCTGTACACCGATAAACTCATCTTT. This sequence encodes CACDTMVLGWGISLYTDKLIF.

This clone was counted ten times or more. Other DNA sequences in the sample encode the same CDR3. The chain carries TRDV2 and TRDJ1; 10 bases map to TRDD3. After removal of 0 bases from V and 4 bases from J, the junction contained 7 bases not matched to a gene. The CDR3 has 16 amino acids. Germline-derived CDR1 and CDR2 are GEAIGNYY and EKD. For the CDR3, the DNA is TGTGCCTGTGACACCGGTCGGGGGGATACGAGCGATAAACTCATCTTT. Translation gives CACDTGRGDTSDKLIF.

As for this clone: A far larger clone differs by one base, so this is likely a read error. Other DNA sequences in this sample translate to the same CDR3. The chain carries TRDV2 and TRDJ1, with 8 bases that match TRDD3. J was trimmed by 1 base and V by 2 bases; bases with no gene match: 14. CDR1 and CDR2 (germline): GEAIGNYY, EKD. There are 18 residues in the CDR3. CDR3 sequence: CACDILTVDGDTTDKLIF. The CDR3 DNA follows: TGTGCCTGTGACATATTAACAGTCGACGGGGATACCACCGATAAACTCATCTTT.

Note on this clone: The TCRdb protein comes from a much larger clone and disagrees with this DNA's translation at residue 5, likely due to a read error; the protein given here is derived from the DNA. At the DNA level, this CDR3 is encoded by other sequences in the same sample as well. The CDR3 nucleotides are TGTGCCTTTAGTTACCTACTTGGGGATACCAACACCGATAAACTCATCTTT. It specifies CAFSYLLGDTNTDKLIF. The J gene is TRDJ1, the V gene TRDV3, with 8 bases aligning to TRDD3. The CDR3 runs 17 residues. Trimming cost V 0 bases and J 0 bases; bases outside gene matches: 12. The germline CDR1 and CDR2 sequences are TVYSNPD and GDNSRS (reference sequence).

This clone occurred a few times. The protein in TCRdb stems from a much larger clone and differs at residue 14 from this DNA's translation, likely a read error; here the protein is translated from the DNA. The chain carries TRDV2 and TRDJ3; D might be TRDD3 (5 bases). Germline CDR1 GEAIGNYY, CDR2 EKD. This CDR3 spans 18 amino acids. CDR3 in amino acids: CACDISLSGSWDTLQMFF. The DNA for the CDR3 is TGTGCCTGTGACATTTCCCTCTCCGGCTCCTGGGACACCCTACAGATGTTTTTC.

In regard to this clone: The translation of this DNA and the TCRdb protein of a much larger clone differ at residue 13, probably owing to a read error; the protein shown here is translated from the DNA. The V call is TRDV2, the J call TRDJ1, with no clear D. The germline CDR1 and CDR2 sequences are GEAIGNYY and EKD. The CDR3 covers 15 residues. CDR3 protein: CACDGMAPSIDKPIF. CDR3 coding DNA: TGTGCCTGTGATGGAATGGCCCCGAGCATCGATAAACCCATCTTT.

This clone was observed at least ten times. The same CDR3 is also encoded by other DNA sequences in this sample. The chain has TRDV2 and TRDJ1; 12 bases are a match to TRDD3. CDR1 is GEAIGNYY, CDR2 EKD, per germline. The V segment lost 2 bases and the J segment 3 bases; nucleotides outside the gene matches: 12. The CDR3 spans 18 residues. Here the CDR3 DNA reads TGTGCCTGTGACATGCTCTCTGGGGGATACGCGTGGGCCGATAAACTCATCTTT. This codes for CACDMLSGGYAWADKLIF.

The table lists this clone with many counts. It differs at one base from a far larger clone, so likely a read error. The sample holds other DNA sequences that translate to the same CDR3. The chain has TRDV2 and TRDJ1, with 8 bases fitting TRDD2. J lost 4 bases, V lost 0 bases, and 27 bases had no gene match. Per the germline V gene, CDR1 is GEAIGNYY and CDR2 is EKD. The CDR3 consists of 22 residues. The CDR3 nucleotides are TGTGCCTGTGACACCGGAAATCTTCCTACGTCTCCTGGGCTCACTACACGCGATAAACTCATCTTT. Protein sequence: CACDTGNLPTSPGLTTRDKLIF.

The table lists this clone with a few counts. TCRdb's protein for this DNA is that of a much larger clone and differs from the translation at residues 9 and 10, likely a read error; the protein shown is the DNA translation. Other DNA sequences in this specimen translate into the identical CDR3. This sequence joins TRDV2 and TRDJ1, with 8 bases aligning to TRDD3. Germline CDR1 is GEAIGNYY and CDR2 is EKD. CDR3 length equals 18 residues. J gave up 0 bases and V 2 bases, and 13 bases lay outside the gene matches. CDR3 nucleotides: TGTGCCTGTGACAGAGGGGGGGATATGCTATCTTACACCGATAAACTCATCTTT. Translation gives CACDRGGDMLSYTDKLIF.

To note about this clone: The mismatch at residue 8 between this DNA's translation and the TCRdb protein of a much larger clone likely reflects a read error; the protein shown is translated from the DNA. The CDR3 here is CACDTIGYRPVDKLIF. DNA for the CDR3: TGTGCCTGTGACACGATTGGGTACCGACCGGTCGATAAACTCATCTTT. The chain has TRDV2 and TRDJ1; D remains unclear. The CDR3 spans 16 residues. Germline V lookup: CDR1 GEAIGNYY, CDR2 EKD. Trimming removed 1 base from V and 4 bases from J, with 18 bases in between.

The sample holds a few counts of this clone. The amino acid sequence in TCRdb belongs to a much larger clone and departs from this DNA's translation at residue 5, likely a sequencing read error; the sequence shown is translated from the DNA. The gene calls are TRDV2 and TRDJ1; no clear D gene. Trimming left V 2 bases short and J 0 bases short, with 18 bases between. In germline, CDR1 is GEAIGNYY, CDR2 EKD. CDR3 length equals 17 residues. This CDR3 reads CACDIVRPKKYTDKLIF. DNA of the CDR3: TGTGCCTGTGACATCGTAAGACCCAAAAAGTACACCGATAAACTCATCTTT.

To note about this clone: TCRdb pairs this DNA with a much larger clone's protein that differs at residue 15, likely a read error; the protein shown was translated from the DNA. The V call is TRDV2, the J call TRDJ1, with a possible D match to TRDD3 (6 bases). CDR1 is GEAIGNYY and CDR2 is EKD in the germline V gene. This CDR3 contains 17 residues. The CDR3 reads CACDTAGETKYTDKPIF. In DNA form, the CDR3 reads TGTGCCTGTGACACCGCTGGGGAAACCAAGTACACCGATAAACCCATCTTT.

This clone was seen ten or more times. This sample also contains other DNA sequences that code for the same CDR3. This chain joins TRAV29/DV5 and TRDJ1; TRDD3 aligns across 11 bases. This CDR3 has 21 amino acids. Per germline, CDR1 NSMFDY and CDR2 ISSIKDK. The ends lost 0 bases at V and 1 base at J; junction bases unmatched: 20. CDR3 DNA sequence: TGTGCAGCAAGCGAATCCCCTAAAGTATCAGCTGGGGGATACCCCACCGATAAACTCATCTTT. It translates to CAASESPKVSAGGYPTDKLIF. The full variable domain, in which reference TRAV29/DV5 and TRDJ1 provide the parts outside the CDR3, is DQQVKQNSPSLSVQEGRISILNCDYTNSMFDYFLWYKKYPAEGPTFLISISSIKDKNEDGRFTVFLNKSAKHLSLHIVPSQPGDSAVYFCAASESPKVSAGGYPTDKLIFGKGTRVTVEP.

This clone turned up a few times. The chain has TRDV3 and TRDJ1; TRDD3 aligns across 9 bases. The CDR3 loop spans 18 amino acids. Germline loops: CDR1 TVYSNPD, CDR2 GDNSRS (reference sequence). The V segment lost 4 bases and the J segment 0 bases; nucleotides outside the gene matches: 18. CDR3 DNA sequence: TGTGCCTGTAATGGAACCACCTCGTACTGGGGGAACACCGATAAACTCATCTTT. It yields the protein CACNGTTSYWGNTDKLIF. Full variable domain (remainder filled in from reference TRDV3 and TRDJ1): CDKVTQSSPDQTVASGSEVVLLCTYDTVYSNPDLFWYRIRPDYSFQFVFYGDNSRSEGADFTQGRFSVKHILTQKAFHLVISPVRTEDSATYYCACNGTTSYWGNTDKLIFGKGTRVTVEP.

The chain couples TRDV2 to TRDJ1; 8 positions match TRDD3. Germline loops: CDR1 GEAIGNYY, CDR2 EKD. Unmatched junction bases numbered 8, after V lost 0 bases and J lost 0 bases. This CDR3 has 17 amino acids. CDR3 loop: CACDTVTGGTYTDKLIF. The CDR3 DNA sequence: TGTGCCTGTGACACCGTCACTGGGGGTACGTACACCGATAAACTCATCTTT.

Concerning this clone: The germline gene is not matched at one end of the junction; a read error may be the cause. The V gene is TRAV29/DV5, the J gene TRDJ1, with 8 bases lining up with TRDD3. The germline CDR1 and CDR2 sequences are NSMFDY and ISSIKDK. The CDR3 length is 24 residues. The DNA for the CDR3 is TGCAGTGTACTTCAGTGCAGCAACTTCGATCCTCGTACTGGGGATACTATGTTAGCCGATAAACTCATCTTT. It specifies CSVLQCSNFDPRTGDTMLADKLIF.

The sample holds a few counts of this clone. This probably arose from a read error, given a far larger clone one base away. Other DNA sequences from this sample encode an identical CDR3 as well. The chain has TRDV2 and TRDJ1; 8 nucleotides match TRDD3. The CDR3 contains 17 residues. CDR1 is GEAIGNYY and CDR2 is EKD in the germline V gene. The CDR3 protein is CACDTLGDTNPTDKLIF. The CDR3 nucleotides are TGCGCCTGTGACACCTTAGGGGATACAAACCCCACCGATAAACTCATCTTT.

This clone was found a few times. The protein in TCRdb stems from a much larger clone and differs at residue 18 from this DNA's translation, likely a read error; here the protein is translated from the DNA. V gene TRDV2 combines with J gene TRDJ3; TRDD3 matches 12 bases. This CDR3 spans 21 amino acids. Germline V CDR1 and CDR2: GEAIGNYY, EKD. The CDR3 nucleotides read TGTGCCTGTGACACCCTTACTGGGGGATACAAGAGCTCCTGGGACACCCGACGGATGTTTTTC. Its translation is CACDTLTGGYKSSWDTRRMFF.

This clone was seen at least ten times. The chain carries TRDV2 and TRDJ1, with 11 bases aligning to TRDD3. From germline, CDR1 is GEAIGNYY and CDR2 EKD. V shed 0 bases and J 0 bases; nucleotides not matched to a gene: 11. The CDR3 runs to 19 residues. CDR3 loop: CACDTSTGGYARYTDKLIF. The CDR3 DNA reads as TGTGCCTGTGACACCAGCACTGGGGGATATGCCCGATACACCGATAAACTCATCTTT.

V and J are TRDV2 and TRDJ3; 7 nucleotides match TRDD3. Germline V gene data show CDR1 as GEAIGNYY and CDR2 as EKD. After removal of 1 base from V and 16 bases from J, the junction contained 21 bases not matched to a gene. The CDR3 has 18 residues. In DNA form, the CDR3 reads TGTGCCTGTGACACTCCTGGGGGTCGCTCCTGTGACACCCTTCAGATGTTTTTC. It specifies CACDTPGGRSCDTLQMFF.

A note on this clone: The protein recorded in TCRdb matches a much larger clone and deviates from this DNA's translation at residue 10, suggesting a read error; the protein here is obtained by translating the DNA. The gene calls are TRDV2 and TRDJ1; 10 bases are shared with TRDD3. V dropped 2 bases and J dropped 4; count of bases not matched to a gene: 27. The CDR3 covers 22 residues. Per germline, CDR1 GEAIGNYY and CDR2 EKD. Here the CDR3 DNA reads TGTGCCTGTGACAAGATTCCTACCTCGATCCTGGGGGATAACAGAGCGGACGATAAACTCATCTTT. This codes for CACDKIPTSILGDNRADDKLIF.

This clone was seen repeatedly, ten times or more. It differs at one base from a far larger clone, so likely a read error. The chain couples TRDV2 to TRDJ1; D may be TRDD3 (6 bases). This CDR3 spans 15 amino acids. Germline values: CDR1 GEAIGNYY, CDR2 EKD. The CDR3 bases are TGTGCCTGTGACACCCTGGGGACGTGGAGCGATAACCTCATCTTT. It translates to CACDTLGTWSDNLIF.

This clone turned up a few times. TCRdb attributes to this sequence the protein of a much larger clone, which differs from the DNA translation at residue 6; a read error is likely, and the protein displayed is translated from the DNA. V and J are TRDV2 and TRDJ3; tentative D call: TRDD3 (5 bases). V was cut by 2 bases and J by 0 bases, with 19 bases left in between. The CDR3 contains 20 residues. The germline V gene encodes CDR1 GEAIGNYY and CDR2 EKD. The CDR3 here is CACDKPEGTLSSWDTRQMFF. DNA of the CDR3: TGTGCCTGTGACAAACCGGAGGGGACTTTAAGCTCCTGGGACACCCGACAGATGTTTTTC.

In the case of this clone: TCRdb's entry gives the protein of a much larger clone, which mismatches this DNA's translation at residue 14, likely from a read error; the protein reported here is translated from the DNA. The gene calls are TRDV1 and TRDJ2; TRDD1, TRDD2 or TRDD3 may be the D gene (6 bases each). The V and J ends lost 5 bases and 2 bases respectively, with 36 bases between them. The germline CDR1 and CDR2 sequences are TSWWSYY and QGS. This CDR3 has 23 amino acids. CDR3 loop: CALGKGILLKYGGVLDLTAQLFF. For the CDR3, the DNA is TGTGCTCTTGGGAAGGGGATCCTACTGAAATACGGGGGGGTACTGGACTTGACAGCACAACTCTTCTTT.

With regard to this clone: A far larger clone is one base from this, pointing to a likely read error. Different DNA sequences within this sample yield the same CDR3. This chain links TRDV2 with TRDJ1; tentative D call: TRDD3 (6 bases). This CDR3 comprises 17 residues. Germline lookup yields CDR1 GEAIGNYY and CDR2 EKD. The CDR3 nucleotides read TGTGCCTGCGACACCCTCGCTGGGGCCACCTACACCGATAAACTCATCTTT. Protein product: CACDTLAGATYTDKLIF.

Only a few counts were recorded for this clone. With a much larger clone just one base away, this may be a read error. The rearrangement links TRDV2 to TRDJ1, with D possibly being TRDD3 (5 bases). The CDR3 is 15 residues long. Germline V gene data show CDR1 as GEAIGNYY and CDR2 as EKD. Trimming shortened V by 1 base and J by 2 bases, and 13 bases separated the two germline ends. For the CDR3, the DNA is TGTGCCTGTGACACTCGGGGGCAGATAACCGATAAACTCATCTTT. The encoded protein is CACDTRGQITDKLIF.

This clone turned up a few times. TCRdb attributes to this sequence the protein of a much larger clone, which differs from the DNA translation at residue 14; a read error is likely, and the protein displayed is translated from the DNA. The V call is TRDV2, the J call TRDJ1; tentatively, D is TRDD3 (6 bases). The CDR3 has 17 residues. From germline, CDR1 is GEAIGNYY and CDR2 EKD. The CDR3 sequence is CACDTVGDLAYTDELIF. In nucleotides, the CDR3 is TGTGCCTGTGACACAGTCGGGGATCTGGCCTACACCGATGAACTCATCTTT.